This TCR beta chain was identified in a study of blood T cell repertoires in COVID-19. Assay used: immunoSEQ multiplex PCR; TCRdb lists only in-frame clones, some missing. The sample shows about 250,000 clones, 88% of them seen only once. The sequenced material came from peripheral blood. The sequence was collected from a woman aged 25 to 39 with COVID-19, enrolled during active disease.

Here the CDR3 DNA reads TGTGCCAGCAGTTACCAGGGGACAGTGGAGCCCCAGCATTTT. This encodes CASSYQGTVEPQHF. V is TRBV6-2 or TRBV6-3 and J is TRBJ1-5; TRBD1 agrees at 7 bases. The V gene's germline CDR1 is MNHEY and CDR2 SVGEGT. V trimming: 2 bases; J trimming: 8 bases; junction bases outside the gene matches: 6. The CDR3 extends over 14 amino acids.